A selection of T cell receptor beta chains follows, all from one sample in a study of T cell responses to AZD1222 COVID-19 vaccine. Data came from immunoSEQ multiplex PCR; TCRdb stores just in-frame clones and leaves some out. The data show approximately 150,000 clones, 85% to 90% seen once. This material consisted of peripheral blood, taken 28 days after the second AZD1222 dose. Source of these receptors: an adult who received the AZD1222 COVID-19 vaccine. Both conserved end residues are part of each CDR3. The D gene is left open where the match is weak. Clone size is given for some rows only: seen once, a few or many times, or a class if the clone is expanded.

j_gene: TRBJ2-7; abundance: -; v_gene: TRBV19; d_gene: TRBD2; CDR3aa: CASSIGLSGTYEQYF; CDR3nt: TGTGCCAGTAGTATAGGGCTTAGCGGGACCTACGAGCAGTACTTC
j_gene: TRBJ1-5; abundance: -; v_gene: TRBV18; d_gene: TRBD1; CDR3aa: CASSDRGSEEQPQHF; CDR3nt: TGTGCCAGCTCAGACAGGGGCAGTGAGGAGCAGCCCCAGCATTTT
j_gene: TRBJ2-1; abundance: -; v_gene: TRBV12-3/TRBV12-4; d_gene: -; CDR3aa: CASSWIPYNEQFF; CDR3nt: TGTGCCAGCAGTTGGATCCCCTACAATGAGCAGTTCTTC
j_gene: TRBJ1-1; abundance: -; v_gene: TRBV19; d_gene: -; CDR3aa: CASSIGQAVEAFF; CDR3nt: TGTGCCAGTAGTATTGGTCAGGCGGTTGAAGCTTTCTTT
j_gene: TRBJ2-7; abundance: once; v_gene: TRBV24-1; d_gene: -; CDR3aa: CATSDLAAYEQYF; CDR3nt: TGTGCCACCAGTGATTTGGCGGCCTACGAGCAGTACTTC
j_gene: TRBJ2-1; abundance: -; v_gene: TRBV19; d_gene: TRBD2; CDR3aa: CASGLAGVVSSYNEQFF; CDR3nt: TGTGCCAGCGGACTAGCGGGAGTTGTTAGCTCCTACAATGAGCAGTTCTTC
j_gene: TRBJ1-5; abundance: -; v_gene: TRBV4-1; d_gene: TRBD1; CDR3aa: CASSPQQGIQPQHF; CDR3nt: TGCGCCAGCAGCCCCCAACAGGGGATTCAGCCCCAGCATTTT
j_gene: TRBJ2-3; abundance: -; v_gene: TRBV10-3; d_gene: -; CDR3aa: CAIQQSASTDTQYF; CDR3nt: TGTGCCATCCAGCAATCGGCTAGCACAGATACGCAGTATTTT
j_gene: TRBJ2-1; abundance: once; v_gene: TRBV3-1/TRBV3-2; d_gene: -; CDR3aa: CASSQGLYNEQFF; CDR3nt: TGTGCCAGCAGCCAAGGACTTTACAATGAGCAGTTCTTC
j_gene: TRBJ2-1; abundance: -; v_gene: TRBV11-2; d_gene: TRBD2; CDR3aa: CASSSGSGTSGLHEQFF; CDR3nt: TGTGCCAGCAGCTCGGGCTCCGGGACTAGCGGCCTACATGAGCAGTTCTTC
j_gene: TRBJ1-1; abundance: -; v_gene: TRBV6-5; d_gene: -; CDR3aa: CASSYQTANTEAFF; CDR3nt: TGTGCCAGCAGTTACCAGACAGCAAACACTGAAGCTTTCTTT
j_gene: TRBJ2-7; abundance: once; v_gene: TRBV28; d_gene: -; CDR3aa: CASRRRVFEQYF; CDR3nt: TGTGCCAGCAGGCGGAGGGTTTTTGAGCAGTACTTC
j_gene: TRBJ1-6; abundance: -; v_gene: TRBV11-2; d_gene: -; CDR3aa: CASSQVRGTVNSPLHF; CDR3nt: TGTGCCAGCAGCCAGGTTAGGGGGACGGTTAATTCACCCCTCCACTTT
j_gene: TRBJ2-3; abundance: -; v_gene: TRBV21-1; d_gene: -; CDR3aa: CASPHFSQPVGTDTQYF; CDR3nt: TGTGCCAGCCCACATTTTTCCCAACCGGTAGGCACAGATACGCAGTATTTT
j_gene: TRBJ1-1; abundance: -; v_gene: TRBV6-1; d_gene: -; CDR3aa: CASSEAPGLTEAFF; CDR3nt: TGTGCCAGCAGTGAAGCACCGGGCCTCACTGAAGCTTTCTTT
j_gene: TRBJ2-2; abundance: once; v_gene: TRBV18; d_gene: TRBD1; CDR3aa: CASSKQGANTGELFF; CDR3nt: TGTGCCAGCTCGAAACAGGGGGCTAACACCGGGGAGCTGTTTTTT
j_gene: TRBJ2-1; abundance: -; v_gene: TRBV27; d_gene: -; CDR3aa: CASSLRVQGYNEQFF; CDR3nt: TGTGCCAGCAGTCTCCGGGTCCAGGGGTACAATGAGCAGTTCTTC
j_gene: TRBJ1-4; abundance: -; v_gene: TRBV5-1; d_gene: -; CDR3aa: CASSAQGNEKLFF; CDR3nt: TGCGCCAGCAGCGCCCAGGGGAATGAAAAACTGTTTTTT
j_gene: TRBJ1-1; abundance: -; v_gene: TRBV21-1; d_gene: -; CDR3aa: CASSRMGQGIEAFF; CDR3nt: TGTGCCAGCAGCAGGATGGGGCAGGGCATCGAAGCTTTCTTT
j_gene: TRBJ1-1; abundance: -; v_gene: TRBV21-1; d_gene: -; CDR3aa: CASSTDRGQMNTEAFF; CDR3nt: TGTGCCAGCAGCACCGACAGGGGGCAAATGAACACTGAAGCTTTCTTT
j_gene: TRBJ2-1; abundance: -; v_gene: TRBV6-5; d_gene: -; CDR3aa: CASSTRTRVNEQFF; CDR3nt: TGTGCCAGCAGTACTCGGACCCGGGTGAATGAGCAGTTCTTC
j_gene: TRBJ2-3; abundance: -; v_gene: TRBV14; d_gene: TRBD1; CDR3aa: CASSQGRGRDRVTKADTQYF; CDR3nt: TGTGCCAGCAGCCAAGGACGGGGTCGGGACAGGGTGACTAAGGCAGATACGCAGTATTTT
j_gene: TRBJ1-1; abundance: -; v_gene: TRBV3-1/TRBV3-2; d_gene: -; CDR3aa: CASSQEGGDTEAFF; CDR3nt: TGTGCCAGCAGCCAAGAAGGGGGGGACACTGAAGCTTTCTTT
j_gene: TRBJ1-2; abundance: -; v_gene: TRBV5-1; d_gene: TRBD1; CDR3aa: CASPRTGAGNYGYTF; CDR3nt: TGCGCCAGCCCTCGGACAGGGGCGGGTAACTATGGCTACACCTTC
j_gene: TRBJ2-1; abundance: -; v_gene: TRBV6-1; d_gene: -; CDR3aa: CASSEAYLGRYNEQFF; CDR3nt: TGTGCCAGCAGTGAAGCGTACCTAGGGAGGTACAATGAGCAGTTCTTC
j_gene: TRBJ1-5; abundance: -; v_gene: TRBV3-1/TRBV3-2; d_gene: -; CDR3aa: CASSQEGGFNQPQHF; CDR3nt: TGTGCCAGCAGCCAAGAAGGAGGGTTTAATCAGCCCCAGCATTTT
j_gene: TRBJ2-5; abundance: -; v_gene: TRBV7-2; d_gene: -; CDR3aa: CASSLVRETQYF; CDR3nt: TGTGCCAGCAGCTTAGTGAGGGAGACCCAGTACTTC
j_gene: TRBJ2-5; abundance: -; v_gene: TRBV11-2; d_gene: -; CDR3aa: CASSRGFQETQYF; CDR3nt: TGTGCCAGCAGCCGGGGATTCCAAGAGACCCAGTACTTC
j_gene: TRBJ2-1; abundance: -; v_gene: TRBV7-9; d_gene: -; CDR3aa: CASSPRGSDEQFF; CDR3nt: TGTGCCAGCAGCCCGAGGGGCAGCGATGAGCAGTTCTTC
j_gene: TRBJ1-4; abundance: -; v_gene: TRBV30; d_gene: -; CDR3aa: CAWRRQLEGKLFF; CDR3nt: TGTGCCTGGAGGAGACAGCTAGAAGGAAAACTGTTTTTT
j_gene: TRBJ2-3; abundance: -; v_gene: TRBV10-3; d_gene: TRBD1; CDR3aa: CAISGTGVTDTQYF; CDR3nt: TGTGCCATCAGTGGGACAGGGGTCACAGATACGCAGTATTTT
j_gene: TRBJ2-5; abundance: -; v_gene: TRBV13; d_gene: TRBD2; CDR3aa: CASSLGASGISETQYF; CDR3nt: TGTGCCAGCAGCTTGGGGGCTAGCGGGATCAGTGAGACCCAGTACTTC
j_gene: TRBJ1-1; abundance: -; v_gene: TRBV5-4; d_gene: -; CDR3aa: CASSLAQDKNTEAFF; CDR3nt: TGTGCCAGCAGCTTGGCACAGGATAAGAACACTGAAGCTTTCTTT
j_gene: TRBJ2-5; abundance: once; v_gene: TRBV18; d_gene: TRBD2; CDR3aa: CASSLASGNRETQYF; CDR3nt: TGTGCCAGCTCACTCGCAAGCGGGAACCGAGAGACCCAGTACTTC
j_gene: TRBJ2-3; abundance: -; v_gene: TRBV30; d_gene: -; CDR3aa: CAWSDTSTDTQYF; CDR3nt: TGTGCCTGGAGTGATACTTCCACGGATACGCAGTATTTT
j_gene: TRBJ2-1; abundance: -; v_gene: TRBV11-3; d_gene: TRBD2; CDR3aa: CASSLAAINEQFF; CDR3nt: TGTGCCAGCAGTCTAGCGGCAATCAATGAGCAGTTCTTC
j_gene: TRBJ2-1; abundance: -; v_gene: TRBV19; d_gene: TRBD1; CDR3aa: CASRQDRGIYEQFF; CDR3nt: TGTGCCAGTAGACAGGACAGGGGGATTTATGAGCAGTTCTTC
j_gene: TRBJ1-5; abundance: -; v_gene: TRBV30; d_gene: -; CDR3aa: CAWSPDVLGKPQHF; CDR3nt: TGTGCCTGGAGCCCGGATGTCTTGGGGAAGCCCCAGCATTTT
j_gene: TRBJ2-4; abundance: -; v_gene: TRBV15; d_gene: -; CDR3aa: CATSRDLGTGKEWHF; CDR3nt: TGTGCCACCAGCAGAGACCTCGGAACAGGGAAGGAATGGCACTTC